This TCR beta chain was profiled in a study of T cell responses to AZD1222 COVID-19 vaccine (dated by TCRdb to 2020 to 2023). About the study as a whole: AZD1222 recipients whose second dose came at about 4 weeks and those whose second dose came at about 12 weeks were combined into one group, since spike-specific TCR depth and breadth did not differ between the two schedules. TCR sequencing covered roughly 230 trial participants: 207 given two doses of AZD1222 and about 26 given two doses of MenACWY control vaccine. Trial participants were enrolled by age into 18-55, 56-69 and 70-plus year subgroups, with approximately 150, 28 and 58 TCR-sequenced participants respectively.

Taken with the paper, the label for time point translates to: baseline before first vaccination. Samples from vaccinated people were obtained from the UK trials COV001 and COV002, which included a single-blind randomized controlled phase 2/3 trial of AZD1222 (ChAdOx1 nCoV-19) in healthy adults. Trial participant PBMC samples were collected at day 0 and day 28 after the second dose for TCRbeta chain sequencing. Concerning this clone itself: The antigen it recognizes is unknown. The record has no base qualities; no much larger clone is one base away.

The CDR3 regions of human TCRbeta chains were subjected to immunosequencing. For the original study's pipeline: Repertoire TCRs were matched against a reference library of SARS-CoV-2-specific TCRs generated with the MIRA antigen-specificity platform. Breadth was defined as the fraction of unique TCRs that were SARS-CoV-2-associated. Depth was defined as the fraction of total T cells that were SARS-CoV-2-associated. Using the MIRA data, each spike-specific TCR was mapped to the spike region that the TCR reacts to and placed in a CD4 or CD8 class. Log10-transformed breadth and depth values were compared by one-way ANOVA with Sidak's multiple comparisons tests. Here the immuneACCESS table is served through TCRdb, limited to in-frame sequences with V and J called. Missing clones are a known gap in these copies; in checked studies unresolved V genes cover under half, and the rest lacks a known reason. D and trimming were read from the DNA, whereas the V and J calls and clone size are those reported in that table. The sample table holds over 100,000 clones, of which roughly nine tenths were seen once. 7.5% of the sample goes to the ten largest clones.

Paper-wide results and their limitations: Most participants were white British and females outnumbered males, and the authors suggested that clonal diversity may have been underestimated. Vaccine-associated CD4 TCRs spanned the whole spike protein, with dominant responses in regions 160-218 and 743-854. Because no samples from the day 14 peak response were available, repertoires could be characterized only after the peak T cell response. After two AZD1222 doses, both the breadth and the depth of spike-specific TCRs were significantly higher than at day 0 and than in MenACWY recipients. Conclusions about previously exposed vaccinees are limited because only six or seven AZD1222 recipients were SARS-CoV-2 seropositive at baseline. The 56-69-year group was small, and its depth increase did not reach significance, likely because of low power. Reportedly, almost half of the unique spike-specific TCRs recognized epitopes lying outside the regions that are mutated in the B.1.351 and B.1.1.7 variants.

The CDR3 starts with the cysteine, ends with the phenylalanine, and has 15 residues. Kept here is only the CDR3 DNA, which spans 45 bases and is read in frame from base 1. Via the germline V gene (reference sequence), CDR1 is LGHDT and CDR2 YNNKEL. Trimming leaves V shorter by 4 bases and J shorter by 3 bases, with the junction holding 7 bases beyond the gene matches. This material consisted of peripheral blood, taken on day 0 of AZD1222 vaccination. The rearranged chain carries TRBV3-1 (or the pseudogene TRBV3-2) and TRBJ2-5; 8 bases in between match TRBD1. This clonotype was obtained from an adult in good health. CDR3 sequence: CASSPGTGPEETQYF. The DNA reads TGTGCCAGCAGCCCGGGGACAGGTCCCGAAGAGACCCAGTACTTC.